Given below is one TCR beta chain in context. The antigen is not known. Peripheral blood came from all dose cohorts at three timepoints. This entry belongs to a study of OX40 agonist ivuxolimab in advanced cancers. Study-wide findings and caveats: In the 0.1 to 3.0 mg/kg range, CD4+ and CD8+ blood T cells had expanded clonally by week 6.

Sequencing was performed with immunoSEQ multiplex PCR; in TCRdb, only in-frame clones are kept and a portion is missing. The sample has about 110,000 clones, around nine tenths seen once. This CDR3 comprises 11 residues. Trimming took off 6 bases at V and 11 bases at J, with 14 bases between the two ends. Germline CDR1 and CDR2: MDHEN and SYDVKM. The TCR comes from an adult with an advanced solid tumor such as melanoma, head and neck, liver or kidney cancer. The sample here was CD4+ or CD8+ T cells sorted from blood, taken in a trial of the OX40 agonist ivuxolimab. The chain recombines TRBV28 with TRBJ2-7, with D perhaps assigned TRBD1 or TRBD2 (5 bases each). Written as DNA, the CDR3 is TGTGCCAGCAGGGGACGGTTTGCGGAGTACTTC. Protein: CASRGRFAEYF. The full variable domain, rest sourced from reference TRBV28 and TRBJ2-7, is DVKVTQSSRYLVKRTGEKVFLECVQDMDHENMFWYRQDPGLGLRLIYFSYDVKMKEKGDIPEGYSVSREKKERFSLILESASTNQTSMYLCASRGRFAEYFGPGTRLTVT.